A single sample gave rise to the 22 T cell receptor beta chains below, sequenced in a study of T-cell reconstitution after alpha-beta-depleted transplantation in children. Unique molecular identifiers were incorporated when the TCRbeta library was constructed. One entry per CDR3 protein results from TCRdb running MiXCR on the PCR reads. This sample yields approximately 200,000 distinct CDR3 sequences, of which more than 12% are seen a single time; about 13% belongs to the top ten. Sample: PBMCs from the stem cell graft donor, taken from the stem cell graft. The receptors were gathered from a human donor who donated a stem cell graft to a child with acute lymphoblastic leukemia.

This clonotype occurred many times. The chain joins TRBV29-1 to TRBJ2-3; 9 bases match TRBD1. CDR1 SQVTM and CDR2 ANQGSEA come from the germline V gene. After removal of 6 bases from V and 2 bases from J, the junction contained 6 bases not matched to a gene. CDR3 length equals 14 residues. DNA for the CDR3: TGCAGCGTGGTGAGGGACAGGGACACAGATACGCAGTATTTT. Translating gives CSVVRDRDTDTQYF.

This clonotype was found a few times. The chain carries TRBV20-1 and TRBJ2-3; D is perhaps TRBD1 or TRBD2 (5 bases each). CDR3 length equals 17 residues. Germline V lookup: CDR1 DFQATT, CDR2 SNEGSKA (reference sequence). Between the trimmed V and J ends, which lost 3 bases and 1 base, there was a span of 20 bases. The CDR3 is CSASENAGTEGTDTQYF. CDR3 nucleotide sequence: TGCAGTGCTAGCGAGAATGCCGGGACGGAGGGCACAGATACGCAGTATTTT.

This clonotype was detected ten times or more. The CDR3, as DNA: TGCGCCAGCAGCTTAGCGGGAGGGCCAAAGAATGAGCAGTTCTTC. Amino acid sequence: CASSLAGGPKNEQFF. The V and J genes are TRBV5-1 and TRBJ2-1; 10 bases agree with TRBD2. Trimming cost V 2 bases and J 7 bases; bases outside gene matches: 6. This CDR3 is built from 15 residues. Germline-derived CDR1 and CDR2 are SGHRS and YFSETQ.

This chain joins TRBV7-2 and TRBJ2-2, with D possibly being TRBD2 (6 bases). The CDR3 extends over 14 amino acids. V was shortened by 0 bases and J by 7 bases, with 9 bases between the two germline ends. Germline loops: CDR1 SGHTA, CDR2 FQGNSA. CDR3 DNA: TGTGCCAGCAGCTTAGCGGAGGGCCACGGGGAGCTGTTTTTT. Translation: CASSLAEGHGELFF. Based on the CDR3 plus reference TRBV7-2 and TRBJ2-2, the full variable domain is GAGVSQSPSNKVTEKGKDVELRCDPISGHTALYWYRQSLGQGLEFLIYFQGNSAPDKSGLPSDRFSAERTGGSVSTLTIQRTQQEDSAVYLCASSLAEGHGELFFGEGSRLTVL.

This clonotype was detected ten times or more. The rearrangement links TRBV20-1 to TRBJ2-1; the D gene is possibly TRBD1 (5 bases). In germline, CDR1 is DFQATT, CDR2 SNEGSKA (reference sequence). Trimming removed 3 bases from V and 9 bases from J, with 15 bases in between. The CDR3 contains 13 residues. CDR3 coding DNA: TGCAGTGCTAGGCCTGGGGAAAGGGGTGAGCAGTTCTTC. Protein: CSARPGERGEQFF.

This clonotype was counted at least ten times. CDR3 nucleotides: TGTGCCAGCAGCCAGATAAGGTCCCTCTATGGCTACACCTTC. Amino acid sequence: CASSQIRSLYGYTF. The chain uses TRBV7-2 and TRBJ1-2; D gene unclear. CDR1 is SGHTA and CDR2 is FQGNSA in the germline V gene. V lost 5 bases, J lost 4 bases, and 14 bases lay in between. The CDR3 has 14 amino acids.

This clonotype was found many times. The chain is built from TRBV20-1 and TRBJ1-1, with D unclear. This CDR3 is built from 13 residues. Germline CDR1 and CDR2: DFQATT and SNEGSKA (reference sequence). V lost 3 bases and J lost 1, with 9 bases in between. In DNA form, the CDR3 reads TGCAGTGCTAGGGACGGCGGGAACACTGAAGCTTTCTTT. Amino acid sequence: CSARDGGNTEAFF.

This rearrangement joins TRBV5-6 to TRBJ2-1; 7 bases are shared with TRBD1. The germline V gene encodes CDR1 SGHDT and CDR2 YYEEEE. The CDR3 loop spans 16 amino acids. V was pared by 0 bases and J by 4 bases, with 7 bases of the junction left unmatched. CDR3 sequence reads: CASSLERDRLYNEQFF. CDR3 coding DNA: TGTGCCAGCAGCTTGGAAAGGGACAGACTTTACAATGAGCAGTTCTTC.

This clonotype was counted many times. This chain joins TRBV25-1 and TRBJ2-7; D is perhaps TRBD2 (6 bases). The V and J ends lost 2 bases and 4 bases respectively, with 18 bases between them. CDR3 length equals 16 residues. Per germline, CDR1 MGHDK and CDR2 SYGVNS. CDR3 sequence: CASSEISQGGWYEQYF. DNA of the CDR3: TGTGCCAGCAGTGAAATAAGCCAGGGAGGTTGGTACGAGCAGTACTTC.

V and J are TRBV20-1 and TRBJ2-5; D is perhaps TRBD2 (6 bases). From germline, CDR1 is DFQATT and CDR2 SNEGSKA (reference sequence). The CDR3 covers 14 residues. V was pared by 3 bases and J by 2 bases, with 13 bases between. CDR3 sequence reads: CSASPRGGQETQYF. The CDR3 DNA is TGCAGTGCTAGCCCCCGGGGAGGACAAGAGACCCAGTACTTC.

V gene TRBV19 combines with J gene TRBJ2-4, with D unclear. CDR1 and CDR2 from the germline V gene are LNHDA and SQIVND (reference sequence). V was trimmed by 3 bases and J by 0 bases, leaving 21 bases between them. This CDR3 has 19 residues. For the CDR3, the DNA is TGTGCCAGTAGTATCCGGGCTCAGACACAGTTGCTAGCCAAAAACATTCAGTACTTC. Protein sequence: CASSIRAQTQLLAKNIQYF. The whole variable domain, filled in from reference TRBV19 and TRBJ2-4, reads DGGITQSPKYLFRKEGQNVTLSCEQNLNHDAMYWYRQDPGQGLRLIYYSQIVNDFQKGDIAEGYSVSREKKESFPLTVTSAQKNPTAFYLCASSIRAQTQLLAKNIQYFGAGTRLSVL.

This chain uses TRBV20-1 with TRBJ1-5, with a weak D call TRBD1 (6 bases). The length of the CDR3 is 16 residues. V gave up 4 bases and J gave up 6 bases, with 22 bases separating them. Germline loops: CDR1 DFQATT, CDR2 SNEGSKA (reference sequence). This CDR3 is CSAKDPSGGVIQPQHF. DNA for the CDR3: TGCAGTGCTAAGGACCCGAGCGGGGGCGTTATTCAGCCCCAGCATTTT.

This clonotype was observed at least ten times. This rearrangement joins TRBV5-1 to TRBJ2-1; D gene uncertain. CDR3 length: 15 residues. V was shortened by 2 bases and J by 0 bases, with 9 bases between the two germline ends. Germline CDR1 reads SGHRS; CDR2 reads YFSETQ. The DNA of the CDR3 is TGCGCCAGCAGCTTACTGGACGGCTCCTACAATGAGCAGTTCTTC. It codes for CASSLLDGSYNEQFF.

This chain uses TRBV2 with TRBJ2-7; 7 bases agree with TRBD2. The CDR3 is made up of 14 amino acids. The V gene's germline CDR1 is SNHLY and CDR2 FYNNEI. V lost 5 bases to trimming and J lost 6 bases; unmatched junction nucleotides: 10. CDR3 nucleotide sequence: TGTGCCAGCAGTCCCGGACTAGATTCGCGCGAGCAGTACTTC. Translated, it gives CASSPGLDSREQYF.

This clonotype was seen many times. The V gene is TRBV11-2, the J gene TRBJ2-5; no reliable D call. With 5 bases removed from V and 3 bases from J, the gap between germline ends came to 7 bases. The germline CDR1 and CDR2 sequences are SGHAT and FQNNGV. CDR3 length: 12 residues. The CDR3 reads CASSPDKETQYF. DNA of the CDR3: TGTGCCAGCAGCCCCGACAAAGAGACCCAGTACTTC.

This clonotype turned up a few times. The V and J genes are TRBV6-4 and TRBJ1-1; D is undetermined. The CDR3 loop spans 13 amino acids. Trimming pared 7 bases from V and 3 bases from J, leaving 12 bases between. Per germline, CDR1 MRHNA and CDR2 SNTAGT. The CDR3 DNA follows: TGTGCCAGCAAAAGGGAATGGGACACTGAAGCTTTCTTT. As protein: CASKREWDTEAFF.

At least ten counts were recorded for this clonotype. The V and J genes are TRBV28 and TRBJ2-7, with unresolved D. CDR3 size: 13 residues. Looked up from germline, CDR1 is MDHEN and CDR2 is SYDVKM. V was clipped by 3 bases and J by 4 bases, with 10 bases between them. The CDR3 loop is CASSFRDVYEQYF. For the CDR3, the DNA is TGTGCCAGCAGTTTCCGTGACGTATACGAGCAGTACTTC. Full variable domain (missing parts from reference TRBV28 and TRBJ2-7): DVKVTQSSRYLVKRTGEKVFLECVQDMDHENMFWYRQDPGLGLRLIYFSYDVKMKEKGDIPEGYSVSREKKERFSLILESASTNQTSMYLCASSFRDVYEQYFGPGTRLTVT.

This clonotype was counted ten times or more. The chain uses TRBV10-3 and TRBJ2-2; the D gene could be TRBD1 or TRBD2 (5 bases each). The CDR3 is 17 residues long. The V gene lost 2 bases and the J gene lost 7 bases, with 20 bases spanning the gap. Germline V gene data show CDR1 as ENHRY and CDR2 as SYGVKD. CDR3 DNA sequence: TGTGCCATCAGTGAGAAAATTGGGGGAAGAAGCGACGGGGAGCTGTTTTTT. Its translation: CAISEKIGGRSDGELFF.

This clonotype was seen at least ten times. This chain links TRBV20-1 with TRBJ2-1; D is undetermined. V lost 5 bases and J 7 bases, leaving 12 bases between the germline ends. Germline V CDR1 and CDR2: DFQATT, SNEGSKA (reference sequence). The CDR3 runs 12 residues. The CDR3 DNA sequence: TGCAGTGCTCCATCAAGCGCTAATGAGCAGTTCTTC. Encoded protein: CSAPSSANEQFF.

This clonotype was seen at least ten times. The chain combines TRBV20-1 with TRBJ1-4; the D is unclear. V lost 1 base, J lost 7 bases, and 10 bases lay in between. The V gene's germline CDR1 is DFQATT and CDR2 SNEGSKA (reference sequence). This CDR3 contains 13 residues. The chain's CDR3 is CSARAPSGEKLFF. The CDR3 DNA reads TGCAGTGCTAGAGCTCCCTCAGGTGAAAAACTGTTTTTT.

This clonotype was seen ten or more times. This chain connects TRBV12-3 or TRBV12-4 to TRBJ1-5; D not resolved. V was cut by 3 bases and J by 2 bases, with 20 bases left in between. This CDR3 has 18 amino acids. The CDR3 protein is CASSLFVSTKGGNQPQHF. CDR3 in DNA: TGTGCCAGCAGTTTGTTCGTCTCGACCAAGGGCGGCAATCAGCCCCAGCATTTT.

This clonotype occurred many times. The CDR3 region has the DNA TGCAGTCAGGGGATGGCGGGAGGAGAGACCCAGTACTTC. Translating it yields CSQGMAGGETQYF. The rearrangement links TRBV29-1 to TRBJ2-5; TRBD2 aligns across 8 bases. The germline CDR1 and CDR2 sequences are SQVTM and ANQGSEA. CDR3 length: 13 amino acids.